This T cell receptor beta chain was recorded in a study of blood T cell repertoires in COVID-19. Study context: Acute and convalescent COVID-19 specimens originated in the United States, Italy and Spain.

Original processing methods: Estimated nucleated cell counts came from reference gene primer amplification. Here immunoSEQ multiplex PCR was the method, and the copy in TCRdb shows in-frame clones only, minus some. That table supplies the V and J calls and clone size; D and trimming were determined from the DNA. The repertoire includes tens of thousands of clones, 80% to 85% of them detected once, and approximately 1.7% sits in the top ten. The CDR3 loop spans 16 amino acids. Trimming stripped 6 bases from V and 5 bases from J, with 22 bases between. The V gene's germline CDR1 is MNHEY and CDR2 SVGEGT. In its sample, this clone was seen a few times.

The rearrangement uses TRBV6-2 or TRBV6-3 and TRBJ1-1; D gene unclear. The specimen was peripheral blood. The TCR comes from a man aged 55 to 70 with COVID-19, enrolled during active disease. Here the CDR3 DNA reads TGTGCCAGCAGCCTCCTTTCCGCCTCGACTGGGACTGAAGCTTTCTTT. Its protein product is CASSLLSASTGTEAFF.